This is a list of T cell receptor beta chains from one sample in a study of Ad26.COV2.S vaccination and SARS-CoV-2 variants. TCRdb's copy holds only in-frame clones and misses some; the assay was immunoSEQ multiplex PCR. This sample has 440,000 or so clones, with roughly nine tenths found just once. The starting material was peripheral blood, obtained in a trial of Ad26.COV2.S vaccine versus placebo. The receptors were sampled from a person between 18 and 65 years old who received the Ad26.COV2.S COVID-19 vaccine or a placebo. Both conserved end residues are trimmed from each CDR3.

J: TRBJ1-5
V: TRBV4-1
CDR3: ASSRGQGSQPQH

J: TRBJ2-1
V: TRBV3-1/TRBV3-2
CDR3: ASSRRTSGSYNEQF

J: TRBJ2-2
V: TRBV30
CDR3: AWSAHRTSGENTGELF

J: TRBJ1-3
V: TRBV5-1
CDR3: ASSGQGASGNTIY

J: TRBJ2-1
V: TRBV7-2
CDR3: AGKEGGNPYNEQF

J: TRBJ2-7
V: TRBV5-1
CDR3: ASSVTWGYEQY

J: TRBJ1-1
V: TRBV9
CDR3: ASSPQWVMNTEAF

J: TRBJ1-5
V: TRBV6-5
CDR3: ASSRQGYSNQPQH

J: TRBJ2-3
V: TRBV27
CDR3: ASSPRGRSTDTQY

J: TRBJ2-1
V: TRBV7-9
CDR3: ASSRREGTYNEQF

J: TRBJ1-2
V: TRBV7-8
CDR3: ASSSGTRTGILGYT

J: TRBJ2-7
V: TRBV19
CDR3: ASSIGAGGYEQY

J: TRBJ1-1
V: TRBV6-4
CDR3: ASSLSGQTRAF

J: TRBJ1-5
V: TRBV19
CDR3: ASSSINGQYSNQPQH

J: TRBJ1-1
V: TRBV2
CDR3: ASSAPKWDRGKSNTEAF

J: TRBJ2-7
V: TRBV19
CDR3: ASSIQVAYEQY

J: TRBJ2-2
V: TRBV18
CDR3: ASSTYGAAGELF

J: TRBJ2-7
V: TRBV28
CDR3: ASRTDRGFFVQY

J: TRBJ2-1
V: TRBV6-2/TRBV6-3
CDR3: ASSFSGRPYNEQF

J: TRBJ2-3
V: TRBV3-1/TRBV3-2
CDR3: ASSPVSDTQY

J: TRBJ2-5
V: TRBV5-1
CDR3: ASSLDLLNHGQGEGETQY

J: TRBJ1-2
V: TRBV28
CDR3: ASSSIHVRRTHYGYT

J: TRBJ2-7
V: TRBV14
CDR3: ASSLTGGVRYEQY

J: TRBJ2-7
V: TRBV2
CDR3: ASSLARVSYEQY

J: TRBJ2-2
V: TRBV19
CDR3: ASSSGLITGELF

J: TRBJ2-3
V: TRBV5-1
CDR3: ASSLWGRVAGVTDTQY

J: TRBJ2-7
V: TRBV27
CDR3: ASSLFEVAGAPYEQY